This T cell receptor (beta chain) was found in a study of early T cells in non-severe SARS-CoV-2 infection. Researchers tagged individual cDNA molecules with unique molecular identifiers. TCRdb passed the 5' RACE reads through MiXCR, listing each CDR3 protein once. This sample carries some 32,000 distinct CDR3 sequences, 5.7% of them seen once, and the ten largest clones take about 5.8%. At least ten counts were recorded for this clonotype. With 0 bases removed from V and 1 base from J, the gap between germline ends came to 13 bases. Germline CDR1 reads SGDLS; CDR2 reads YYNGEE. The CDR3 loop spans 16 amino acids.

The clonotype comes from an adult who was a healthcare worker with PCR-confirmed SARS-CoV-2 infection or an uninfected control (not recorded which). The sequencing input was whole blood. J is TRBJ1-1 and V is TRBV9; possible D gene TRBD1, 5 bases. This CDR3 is CASSVGHGGKNTEAFF. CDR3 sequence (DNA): TGTGCCAGCAGCGTAGGGCATGGGGGGAAGAACACTGAAGCTTTCTTT.